The entry that follows covers one T cell receptor (beta chain) sequence. The antigen is unknown. Trimming removed 4 bases at V and 5 bases at J, with 18 bases between. This CDR3 spans 15 amino acids. Germline V CDR1 and CDR2: SGHRS, YFSETQ. The data stem from a study of T cell repertoires in ileal Crohn's disease. Generated by immunoSEQ multiplex PCR, the TCRdb table keeps only in-frame clones and is missing some. The data show about 3,900 clones, 85% seen once. Study results and limitations: Clonality above 26.8% at surgery always came with endoscopic recurrence. The median delay to postoperative endoscopy was around 7.1 months.

Specified time point: neoterminal ileum biopsy at postoperative endoscopy, about 6 months after surgery. The genes are TRBV5-1 and TRBJ1-1; no clear D. The sequenced material came from ileal tissue. The clonotype originates from an adult with Crohn's disease. The CDR3 DNA follows: TGCGCCAGCAGCGCACAGTGGGTCGGGAAAACTGAAGCTTTCTTT. This codes for CASSAQWVGKTEAFF.